This TCR beta chain was retrieved from a study of CD8 T cells in ankylosing spondylitis. Whole-study findings and limits: Disease-linked clones were CD8+ and relatively rare in peripheral blood.

From germline, CDR1 is LGHDT and CDR2 YNNKEL (reference sequence). Trimming pared 3 bases from V and 4 bases from J, leaving 11 bases between. This CDR3 region has 14 residues. This clonotype was found many times. Its antigen is still unknown. Quantitative barcoded 5'-RACE was used to prepare TCR beta libraries. MiXCR was run by TCRdb on the 5' RACE reads, yielding one entry per CDR3 protein. The sample lists under 30,000 distinct CDR3 sequences; roughly 13% were seen once. This clonotype was sampled from a male donor with ankylosing spondylitis or in good health (not recorded which). The sample taken for sequencing was blood. This sequence joins TRBV3-1 and TRBJ2-3; unclear D gene. CDR3 sequence: CASSQELSADTQYF. CDR3 DNA sequence: TGTGCCAGCAGCCAGGAGCTAAGCGCAGATACGCAGTATTTT.